The rows below give T cell receptor beta chains drawn from one sample of a study of immune heterogeneity within non-small cell lung tumors. MiXCR was run by TCRdb on the multiplex PCR reads, yielding one entry per CDR3 protein. The sample has 21,000 or so distinct CDR3 sequences, around 26% seen once. Material: lung tumor tissue. These receptors came from a man aged 40-50 years with non-small cell lung cancer. CDR3s include the opening cysteine and the closing phenylalanine or tryptophan. The order of the fields is clone size, D gene, CDR3 length, V gene, J gene, CDR3 protein, CDR3 DNA. The D gene is left open where the match is weak. Clone size is stated in some rows and not others, as once, few, many or a class when expanded.

abundance: -
d_gene: -
len: 15
v_gene: TRBV27
j_gene: TRBJ2-2
CDR3aa: CASRQGVYNTGELFF
CDR3nt: TGTGCCAGCAGGCAAGGTGTCTATAACACCGGGGAGCTGTTTTTT

abundance: many
d_gene: TRBD1
len: 14
v_gene: TRBV6-1
j_gene: TRBJ2-7
CDR3aa: CASSPTGDSYEQYF
CDR3nt: TGTGCCAGCAGCCCGACAGGGGACTCCTACGAGCAGTACTTC

abundance: many
d_gene: -
len: 12
v_gene: TRBV10-3
j_gene: TRBJ1-2
CDR3aa: CAISEAAYGYTF
CDR3nt: TGTGCCATCAGTGAGGCAGCTTATGGCTACACCTTC

abundance: large
d_gene: TRBD2
len: 14
v_gene: TRBV13
j_gene: TRBJ2-7
CDR3aa: CASSSGLAGDEQYF
CDR3nt: TGTGCCAGCAGCTCGGGACTAGCGGGAGATGAGCAGTACTTC

abundance: many
d_gene: -
len: 14
v_gene: TRBV11-1
j_gene: TRBJ1-2
CDR3aa: CASSFGQTSSGYTF
CDR3nt: TGTGCCAGCAGCTTCGGACAGACTTCCTCTGGCTACACCTTC

abundance: few
d_gene: -
len: 16
v_gene: TRBV7-8
j_gene: TRBJ2-1
CDR3aa: CASSYRDMAGYNEQFF
CDR3nt: TGTGCCAGCAGCTATCGCGACATGGCCGGCTACAATGAGCAGTTCTTC

abundance: -
d_gene: -
len: 14
v_gene: TRBV5-6
j_gene: TRBJ2-5
CDR3aa: CASRGVVGKETQYF
CDR3nt: TGTGCCAGCAGGGGTGTGGTTGGTAAAGAGACCCAGTACTTC

abundance: -
d_gene: TRBD2
len: 13
v_gene: TRBV20-1
j_gene: TRBJ2-7
CDR3aa: CSARGGRNYEQYF
CDR3nt: TGCAGTGCTAGAGGCGGGAGAAACTACGAGCAGTACTTC

abundance: -
d_gene: -
len: 14
v_gene: TRBV5-1
j_gene: TRBJ2-1
CDR3aa: CASKVADYYNEQFF
CDR3nt: TGCGCCAGCAAGGTAGCAGATTACTACAATGAGCAGTTCTTC

abundance: -
d_gene: -
len: 13
v_gene: TRBV29-1
j_gene: TRBJ2-7
CDR3aa: CSVEGRGQHEQYF
CDR3nt: TGCAGCGTTGAAGGTCGCGGACAGCACGAGCAGTACTTC

abundance: medium-sized
d_gene: -
len: 14
v_gene: TRBV19
j_gene: TRBJ2-2
CDR3aa: CASSWGRRTGELFF
CDR3nt: TGTGCCAGTAGTTGGGGGCGTCGCACCGGGGAGCTGTTTTTT

abundance: few
d_gene: -
len: 13
v_gene: TRBV20-1
j_gene: TRBJ2-2
CDR3aa: CSARELYTGELFF
CDR3nt: TGCAGTGCCCGGGAACTATACACCGGGGAGCTGTTTTTT

abundance: few
d_gene: -
len: 15
v_gene: TRBV6-6
j_gene: TRBJ2-2
CDR3aa: CASSYSGLGSRELFF
CDR3nt: TGTGCCAGCAGTTACTCAGGTCTGGGAAGCCGGGAGCTGTTTTTT

abundance: medium-sized
d_gene: -
len: 15
v_gene: TRBV11-2
j_gene: TRBJ2-2
CDR3aa: CASPPGGGDTGELFF
CDR3nt: TGTGCCAGCCCACCCGGTGGAGGAGACACCGGGGAGCTGTTTTTT

abundance: -
d_gene: -
len: 13
v_gene: TRBV20-1
j_gene: TRBJ2-7
CDR3aa: CSARVDSPYEQYF
CDR3nt: TGCAGTGCTAGAGTTGACAGTCCCTACGAGCAGTACTTC

abundance: -
d_gene: -
len: 13
v_gene: TRBV6-1
j_gene: TRBJ1-1
CDR3aa: CASTNGGATEAFF
CDR3nt: TGTGCCAGCACGAATGGGGGGGCCACTGAAGCTTTCTTT

abundance: many
d_gene: TRBD1
len: 16
v_gene: TRBV10-3
j_gene: TRBJ2-7
CDR3aa: CAISLAGTGSTYEQYF
CDR3nt: TGTGCCATCAGTTTGGCCGGGACAGGAAGCACCTACGAGCAGTACTTC

abundance: -
d_gene: -
len: 13
v_gene: TRBV2
j_gene: TRBJ1-3
CDR3aa: CASTLFKGNTIYF
CDR3nt: TGTGCCAGCACCCTCTTTAAAGGAAACACCATATATTTT

abundance: many
d_gene: -
len: 13
v_gene: TRBV7-9
j_gene: TRBJ2-7
CDR3aa: CASSVGSDREQYF
CDR3nt: TGTGCCAGCAGCGTTGGCTCGGATCGGGAGCAGTACTTC

abundance: medium-sized
d_gene: TRBD2
len: 15
v_gene: TRBV19
j_gene: TRBJ2-7
CDR3aa: CASSIKGGDYYEQYF
CDR3nt: TGTGCCAGTAGTATAAAGGGTGGGGACTACTACGAGCAGTACTTC

abundance: many
d_gene: -
len: 15
v_gene: TRBV5-1
j_gene: TRBJ1-1
CDR3aa: CASSLDGQMNTEAFF
CDR3nt: TGCGCCAGCAGCTTGGATGGACAGATGAACACTGAAGCTTTCTTT

abundance: once
d_gene: -
len: 17
v_gene: TRBV20-1
j_gene: TRBJ1-5
CDR3aa: CSAPRWAEQKGTISQHF
CDR3nt: TGCAGTGCTCCTAGGTGGGCAGAACAAAAGGGGACAATCAGCCAGCATTTT

abundance: -
d_gene: TRBD1
len: 13
v_gene: TRBV6-1
j_gene: TRBJ2-5
CDR3aa: CANGQGAQETQYF
CDR3nt: TGTGCCAACGGTCAGGGGGCTCAAGAGACCCAGTACTTC

abundance: few
d_gene: TRBD1
len: 14
v_gene: TRBV15
j_gene: TRBJ2-1
CDR3aa: CATSPGDRGNEQFF
CDR3nt: TGTGCCACCAGCCCCGGTGACAGGGGCAATGAGCAGTTCTTC

abundance: few
d_gene: TRBD2
len: 20
v_gene: TRBV6-4
j_gene: TRBJ2-2
CDR3aa: CASSDSEVHDSGTNTGELFF
CDR3nt: TGTGCCAGCAGTGACTCTGAAGTGCACGACAGCGGGACGAACACCGGGGAGCTGTTTTTT

abundance: few
d_gene: -
len: 11
v_gene: TRBV30
j_gene: TRBJ2-3
CDR3aa: CAWSDRNTQYF
CDR3nt: TGTGCCTGGTCAGACAGGAATACGCAGTATTTT

abundance: -
d_gene: -
len: 14
v_gene: TRBV19
j_gene: TRBJ1-5
CDR3aa: CATLDRGEHQPQHF
CDR3nt: TGTGCCACCCTCGACCGGGGGGAACATCAGCCCCAGCATTTT

abundance: many
d_gene: -
len: 16
v_gene: TRBV7-9
j_gene: TRBJ2-1
CDR3aa: CASSLPPRPSYNEQFF
CDR3nt: TGTGCCAGCAGCTTACCCCCCCGGCCTTCCTACAATGAGCAGTTCTTC

abundance: few
d_gene: -
len: 14
v_gene: TRBV14
j_gene: TRBJ2-1
CDR3aa: CASSQRTEYNEQFF
CDR3nt: TGTGCCAGCAGCCAAAGGACAGAGTACAATGAGCAGTTCTTC

abundance: many
d_gene: TRBD2
len: 17
v_gene: TRBV18
j_gene: TRBJ2-1
CDR3aa: CASSPSSGRIGFNEQFF
CDR3nt: TGTGCCAGCTCACCATCTAGCGGGAGAATTGGGTTCAATGAGCAGTTCTTC

abundance: many
d_gene: -
len: 15
v_gene: TRBV15
j_gene: TRBJ2-5
CDR3aa: CATSRDRPYQETQYF
CDR3nt: TGTGCCACCAGCAGAGATAGGCCTTACCAAGAGACCCAGTACTTC

abundance: medium-sized
d_gene: TRBD2
len: 18
v_gene: TRBV4-2
j_gene: TRBJ2-7
CDR3aa: CASSQKRELGLAGYEQYF
CDR3nt: TGTGCCAGCAGCCAAAAACGCGAGCTCGGGCTAGCGGGTTACGAGCAGTACTTC

abundance: many
d_gene: TRBD2
len: 15
v_gene: TRBV27
j_gene: TRBJ2-3
CDR3aa: CASSLFGRDTDTQYF
CDR3nt: TGTGCCAGCAGTTTATTCGGGAGGGACACAGATACGCAGTATTTT

abundance: many
d_gene: TRBD1
len: 15
v_gene: TRBV7-8
j_gene: TRBJ1-2
CDR3aa: CASSLVQGADSGYTF
CDR3nt: TGTGCCAGCAGCTTAGTACAGGGGGCCGATTCTGGCTACACCTTC

abundance: many
d_gene: TRBD1
len: 13
v_gene: TRBV6-5
j_gene: TRBJ2-7
CDR3aa: CASSSDRGYEQYF
CDR3nt: TGTGCCAGCAGTTCGGACAGGGGGTACGAGCAGTACTTC

abundance: -
d_gene: TRBD1
len: 15
v_gene: TRBV5-6
j_gene: TRBJ2-1
CDR3aa: CASSLAGTGLREQFF
CDR3nt: TGTGCCAGCAGCTTGGCCGGGACAGGGCTCCGGGAGCAGTTCTTC

abundance: medium-sized
d_gene: -
len: 13
v_gene: TRBV28
j_gene: TRBJ2-7
CDR3aa: CASLGAAYYEQYF
CDR3nt: TGTGCCAGCCTAGGGGCAGCCTACTACGAGCAGTACTTC

abundance: few
d_gene: -
len: 12
v_gene: TRBV19
j_gene: TRBJ1-5
CDR3aa: CASQVLNQPQHF
CDR3nt: TGTGCCAGTCAGGTCCTCAATCAGCCCCAGCATTTT

abundance: many
d_gene: -
len: 13
v_gene: TRBV12-5
j_gene: TRBJ2-5
CDR3aa: CASGGGMKETQYF
CDR3nt: TGTGCTAGTGGAGGGGGGATGAAAGAGACCCAGTACTTC

abundance: many
d_gene: -
len: 14
v_gene: TRBV20-1
j_gene: TRBJ1-6
CDR3aa: CSASRGGYNSPLHF
CDR3nt: TGCAGTGCTAGCCGAGGAGGCTATAATTCACCCCTCCACTTT